Shown below are 26 T cell receptor beta chains from a single sample sequenced in a study of technical replicates of blood from a handful of donors. TCRdb's copy holds only in-frame clones and misses some; the assay was immunoSEQ multiplex PCR. The table lists about 97,000 clones, approximately 94% of them singletons. The sample was T cells isolated from PBMCs. All receptors come from a human donor in good health.

The rearrangement joins TRBV30 to TRBJ1-4, with a weak D call TRBD1 (5 bases). This CDR3 comprises 13 residues. Per germline, CDR1 GTSNPN and CDR2 SVGIG (reference sequence). Trimming shortened V by 2 bases and J by 6 bases, and 10 bases separated the two germline ends. In DNA, the CDR3 is TGTGCCTGGAGTCAGGGAGGTGATGAAAAACTGTTTTTT. It codes for CAWSQGGDEKLFF. The complete variable domain, with remaining parts taken from reference TRBV30 and TRBJ1-4, reads SQTIHQWPATLVQPVGSPLSLECTVEGTSNPNLYWYRQAAGRGLQLLFYSVGIGQISSEVPQNLSASRPQDRQFILSSKKLLLSDSGFYLCAWSQGGDEKLFFGSGTQLSVL.

The V call is TRBV5-1, the J call TRBJ1-1; TRBD1 agrees at 11 bases. The CDR3 is made up of 13 amino acids. Germline V CDR1 and CDR2: SGHRS, YFSETQ. J was trimmed by 7 bases and V by 4 bases; bases with no gene match: 3. In DNA, the CDR3 is TGCGCCAGCAGCGCGGGGACAGGGGGTGAAGCTTTCTTT. Protein: CASSAGTGGEAFF.

CDR3 nucleotide sequence: TGTGCCAGCTCCCTAGTGGCGGTGGCGACCTACGAGCAGTACTTC. It specifies CASSLVAVATYEQYF. The rearrangement links TRBV2 to TRBJ2-7; D remains unclear. CDR1 is SNHLY and CDR2 is FYNNEI in the germline V gene. V dropped 8 bases and J dropped 2 bases, with 19 bases sitting between them. CDR3 length: 15 residues.

V is TRBV5-1 and J is TRBJ1-1; D is unclear. Germline V gives CDR1 SGHRS, CDR2 YFSETQ. This CDR3 has 14 residues. Between the trimmed V and J ends, which lost 1 base and 6 bases, there was a span of 13 bases. The CDR3, as DNA: TGCGCCAGCAGCTTGAGAGACTCACGCGCTGAAGCTTTCTTT. This codes for CASSLRDSRAEAFF. Variable domain in full (rest from reference TRBV5-1 and TRBJ1-1): KAGVTQTPRYLIKTRGQQVTLSCSPISGHRSVSWYQQTPGQGLQFLFEYFSETQRNKGNFPGRFSGRQFSNSRSEMNVSTLELGDSALYLCASSLRDSRAEAFFGQGTRLTVV.

The V gene is TRBV7-2, the J gene TRBJ2-3; possibly TRBD1 for D (6 bases). Germline-derived CDR1 and CDR2 are SGHTA and FQGNSA. Trimming cost V 3 bases and J 0 bases, with 10 bases left between them. The CDR3 has 15 residues. CDR3 region: CASSFLGASTDTQYF. The CDR3, as DNA: TGTGCCAGCAGCTTCCTGGGGGCTAGCACAGATACGCAGTATTTT.

The V and J genes are TRBV7-9 and TRBJ2-7, with D unclear. The germline V and J ends were trimmed by 1 base and 7 bases, with 8 bases remaining between them. Per germline, CDR1 SEHNR and CDR2 FQNEAQ (reference sequence). The CDR3 has 12 residues. The DNA of the CDR3 is TGTGCCAGCAGCTTAGAACCCCAGGAGCAGTACTTC. Protein sequence: CASSLEPQEQYF.

The chain joins TRBV7-9 to TRBJ2-5, with 11 bases that match TRBD1. After removal of 4 bases from V and 0 bases from J, the junction contained 4 bases not matched to a gene. Germline V gene lookup returns CDR1 SEHNR and CDR2 FQNEAQ (reference sequence). The CDR3 spans 16 residues. The CDR3 loop is CASSYRDRGYQETQYF. The CDR3 DNA reads as TGTGCCAGCAGCTACAGGGACAGGGGGTACCAAGAGACCCAGTACTTC.

This chain uses TRBV19 with TRBJ2-7; unclear D gene. With 5 bases removed from V and 5 bases from J, the gap between germline ends came to 16 bases. The CDR3 is 14 residues long. The germline V gene encodes CDR1 LNHDA and CDR2 SQIVND (reference sequence). CDR3 sequence: CASSPTPPRNEQYF. Here the CDR3 DNA reads TGTGCCAGTAGTCCCACCCCTCCGCGTAACGAGCAGTACTTC.

The chain is built from TRBV6-5 and TRBJ2-1; D perhaps matches TRBD2 (5 bases). With 6 bases removed from V and 0 bases from J, the gap between germline ends came to 12 bases. This CDR3 comprises 15 residues. CDR1 is MNHEY and CDR2 is SVGAGI in the germline V gene. CDR3 amino acids: CASSILGYSYNEQFF. DNA for the CDR3: TGTGCCAGCAGCATACTAGGCTACTCCTACAATGAGCAGTTCTTC.

This clone was found once. The J gene is TRBJ1-2, the V gene TRBV7-8; TRBD1 aligns across 7 bases. Germline-derived CDR1 and CDR2 are SGHVS and FQNEAQ. The CDR3 contains 14 residues. V shed 3 bases and J 3 bases; nucleotides not matched to a gene: 4. This CDR3 is CASSFTGADYGYTF. DNA of the CDR3: TGTGCCAGCAGCTTCACAGGGGCGGACTATGGCTACACCTTC.

V and J are TRBV27 and TRBJ2-7, with a possible D match to TRBD1 (6 bases). This CDR3 spans 15 amino acids. V lost 0 bases, J lost 8 bases, and 17 bases lay in between. Germline V gene data show CDR1 as MNHEY and CDR2 as SMNVEV (reference sequence). The CDR3 here is CASSLSALGRGQQYF. CDR3 bases: TGTGCCAGCAGTTTATCTGCTCTGGGCAGGGGCCAGCAGTACTTC.

The DNA of the CDR3 is TGCGCCAGCAGCTTGGCCCGCTCCTACAATGAGCAGTTCTTC. Translation gives CASSLARSYNEQFF. The rearrangement joins TRBV5-1 to TRBJ2-1; D gene uncertain. Per the germline V gene, CDR1 is SGHRS and CDR2 is YFSETQ. V lost 0 bases to trimming and J lost 0 bases, with 4 bases between them. The CDR3 length is 14 residues.

V gene TRBV29-1 combines with J gene TRBJ2-7, with D perhaps TRBD2 (6 bases). Germline-derived CDR1 and CDR2 are SQVTM and ANQGSEA. With 4 bases removed from V and 5 bases from J, the gap between germline ends came to 15 bases. This CDR3 has 13 amino acids. This CDR3 reads CSVANGLRDEQYF. CDR3 coding DNA: TGCAGCGTTGCCAATGGACTAAGGGACGAGCAGTACTTC.

This clone is a singleton in its sample. Here the CDR3 reads CASAGTGDTGELFF. The CDR3 region has the DNA TGTGCCAGCGCCGGGACAGGGGACACCGGGGAGCTGTTTTTT. The chain links TRBV21-1 to TRBJ2-2; the table names TRBD1, a call not compared with the DNA. TRBV21-1 is listed as a pseudogene. The CDR3 runs to 14 residues.

The rearrangement uses TRBV10-1 and TRBJ2-7; weak D call: TRBD2 (6 bases). Trimming removed 6 bases at V and 2 bases at J, with 11 bases between. CDR1 is WNHNN, CDR2 SYGVQD, per germline (reference sequence). The CDR3 is 13 amino acids. This chain's CDR3 is CASSYRETYEQYF. Here the CDR3 DNA reads TGCGCCAGCAGCTACCGGGAGACCTACGAGCAGTACTTC.

The chain is built from TRBV4-1 and TRBJ1-5; no reliable D call. Looked up from germline, CDR1 is MGHRA and CDR2 is YSYEKL. With 1 base removed from V and 4 bases from J, the gap between germline ends came to 11 bases. The CDR3 consists of 15 residues. CDR3 nucleotide sequence: TGCGCCAGCAGCCAAGGGGTGCTAGCGAATCAGCCCCAGCATTTT. The encoded protein is CASSQGVLANQPQHF.

The genes are TRBV27 and TRBJ2-7; TRBD1 agrees at 8 bases. The CDR3 is 15 residues long. Germline loops: CDR1 MNHEY, CDR2 SMNVEV (reference sequence). Trimming removed 2 bases from V and 4 bases from J; junction bases left unmatched: 7. The CDR3 loop is CASSLTPGGSYEQYF. CDR3 DNA sequence: TGTGCCAGCAGTTTAACCCCAGGGGGCTCTTACGAGCAGTACTTC.

The chain carries TRBV28 and TRBJ1-1; D uncertain. This CDR3 contains 11 residues. Germline V gene data show CDR1 as MDHEN and CDR2 as SYDVKM. V lost 6 bases, J lost 9 bases, and 11 bases lay in between. DNA for the CDR3: TGTGCCAGCAGCCTTTGGGAGCAAGCTTTCTTT. Translated, it gives CASSLWEQAFF.

The chain is built from TRBV11-2 and TRBJ2-1; maybe TRBD2 (5 bases). The CDR3 runs to 14 residues. V lost 2 bases and J 8 bases, leaving 13 bases between the germline ends. The germline V gene encodes CDR1 SGHAT and CDR2 FQNNGV. The CDR3 DNA is TGTGCCAGCAGCTTATCCCGGGGTTGGGATGAGCAGTTCTTC. Translation: CASSLSRGWDEQFF. The full variable domain, completed using reference TRBV11-2 and TRBJ2-1, is EAGVAQSPRYKIIEKRQSVAFWCNPISGHATLYWYQQILGQGPKLLIQFQNNGVVDDSQLPKDRFSAERLKGVDSTLKIQPAKLEDSAVYLCASSLSRGWDEQFFGPGTRLTVL.

V is TRBV27 and J is TRBJ1-2, with TRBD1 as a possible D gene (6 bases). The CDR3 has 16 amino acids. With 4 bases removed from V and 4 bases from J, the gap between germline ends came to 19 bases. Germline assignment: CDR1 MNHEY and CDR2 SMNVEV (reference sequence). This chain's CDR3 is CASSSSAWTVSYGYTF. CDR3 in DNA: TGTGCCAGCAGTTCTTCCGCATGGACAGTCTCCTATGGCTACACCTTC.

The chain recombines TRBV6-1 with TRBJ2-1; perhaps TRBD2 as D (5 bases). This CDR3 has 15 amino acids. V was trimmed by 8 bases and J by 0 bases, leaving 14 bases between them. The germline V gene has CDR1 MNHNS and CDR2 SASEGT. Here the CDR3 DNA reads TGTGCCAGCCCAAGCGGAAACCCCTCCTACAATGAGCAGTTCTTC. Its translation is CASPSGNPSYNEQFF.

The J gene is TRBJ2-5, the V gene TRBV19; no definite D call. V lost 5 bases, J lost 3 bases, and 19 bases lay in between. Germline CDR1 is LNHDA and CDR2 is SQIVND (reference sequence). The CDR3 is 16 amino acids. The CDR3 reads CASSVTHISRKETQYF. DNA for the CDR3: TGTGCCAGTAGTGTAACTCATATTAGCCGAAAAGAGACCCAGTACTTC.

The chain employs TRBV5-4 and TRBJ1-1, with 9 bases matching TRBD1. CDR3 length: 17 residues. Per germline, CDR1 SGHNT and CDR2 YYREEE (reference sequence). Trimming removed 0 bases from V and 0 bases from J; junction bases left unmatched: 6. The CDR3 loop is CASSLARTGGLNTEAFF. Here the CDR3 DNA reads TGTGCCAGCAGCTTGGCCCGAACAGGGGGCCTGAACACTGAAGCTTTCTTT.

The chain combines TRBV7-8 with TRBJ2-3, with TRBD2 identical over 7 bases. V shed 4 bases and J 2 bases; nucleotides not matched to a gene: 9. The length of the CDR3 is 16 residues. Germline V gene lookup returns CDR1 SGHVS and CDR2 FQNEAQ. The CDR3 region has the DNA TGTGCCAGCAGCTGGGTGGCTAGCGGAAACACAGATACGCAGTATTTT. Its translation: CASSWVASGNTDTQYF.

The chain employs TRBV7-2 and TRBJ2-1; 7 bases align to TRBD2. Per the germline V gene, CDR1 is SGHTA and CDR2 is FQGNSA. The CDR3 contains 13 residues. Trimming took 6 bases from V and 7 from J; bases not matched to a gene: 6. The CDR3: CASRPAGGNEQFF. DNA for the CDR3: TGTGCCAGCAGGCCCGCCGGGGGGAATGAGCAGTTCTTC.

This chain joins TRBV6-1 and TRBJ1-2, with D uncertain. CDR1 is MNHNS, CDR2 SASEGT, per germline. Trimming left V 1 base short and J 0 bases short, with 6 bases between. CDR3 length: 14 amino acids. CDR3 loop: CASSEVGANYGYTF. CDR3 coding DNA: TGTGCCAGCAGTGAAGTCGGGGCTAACTATGGCTACACCTTC.